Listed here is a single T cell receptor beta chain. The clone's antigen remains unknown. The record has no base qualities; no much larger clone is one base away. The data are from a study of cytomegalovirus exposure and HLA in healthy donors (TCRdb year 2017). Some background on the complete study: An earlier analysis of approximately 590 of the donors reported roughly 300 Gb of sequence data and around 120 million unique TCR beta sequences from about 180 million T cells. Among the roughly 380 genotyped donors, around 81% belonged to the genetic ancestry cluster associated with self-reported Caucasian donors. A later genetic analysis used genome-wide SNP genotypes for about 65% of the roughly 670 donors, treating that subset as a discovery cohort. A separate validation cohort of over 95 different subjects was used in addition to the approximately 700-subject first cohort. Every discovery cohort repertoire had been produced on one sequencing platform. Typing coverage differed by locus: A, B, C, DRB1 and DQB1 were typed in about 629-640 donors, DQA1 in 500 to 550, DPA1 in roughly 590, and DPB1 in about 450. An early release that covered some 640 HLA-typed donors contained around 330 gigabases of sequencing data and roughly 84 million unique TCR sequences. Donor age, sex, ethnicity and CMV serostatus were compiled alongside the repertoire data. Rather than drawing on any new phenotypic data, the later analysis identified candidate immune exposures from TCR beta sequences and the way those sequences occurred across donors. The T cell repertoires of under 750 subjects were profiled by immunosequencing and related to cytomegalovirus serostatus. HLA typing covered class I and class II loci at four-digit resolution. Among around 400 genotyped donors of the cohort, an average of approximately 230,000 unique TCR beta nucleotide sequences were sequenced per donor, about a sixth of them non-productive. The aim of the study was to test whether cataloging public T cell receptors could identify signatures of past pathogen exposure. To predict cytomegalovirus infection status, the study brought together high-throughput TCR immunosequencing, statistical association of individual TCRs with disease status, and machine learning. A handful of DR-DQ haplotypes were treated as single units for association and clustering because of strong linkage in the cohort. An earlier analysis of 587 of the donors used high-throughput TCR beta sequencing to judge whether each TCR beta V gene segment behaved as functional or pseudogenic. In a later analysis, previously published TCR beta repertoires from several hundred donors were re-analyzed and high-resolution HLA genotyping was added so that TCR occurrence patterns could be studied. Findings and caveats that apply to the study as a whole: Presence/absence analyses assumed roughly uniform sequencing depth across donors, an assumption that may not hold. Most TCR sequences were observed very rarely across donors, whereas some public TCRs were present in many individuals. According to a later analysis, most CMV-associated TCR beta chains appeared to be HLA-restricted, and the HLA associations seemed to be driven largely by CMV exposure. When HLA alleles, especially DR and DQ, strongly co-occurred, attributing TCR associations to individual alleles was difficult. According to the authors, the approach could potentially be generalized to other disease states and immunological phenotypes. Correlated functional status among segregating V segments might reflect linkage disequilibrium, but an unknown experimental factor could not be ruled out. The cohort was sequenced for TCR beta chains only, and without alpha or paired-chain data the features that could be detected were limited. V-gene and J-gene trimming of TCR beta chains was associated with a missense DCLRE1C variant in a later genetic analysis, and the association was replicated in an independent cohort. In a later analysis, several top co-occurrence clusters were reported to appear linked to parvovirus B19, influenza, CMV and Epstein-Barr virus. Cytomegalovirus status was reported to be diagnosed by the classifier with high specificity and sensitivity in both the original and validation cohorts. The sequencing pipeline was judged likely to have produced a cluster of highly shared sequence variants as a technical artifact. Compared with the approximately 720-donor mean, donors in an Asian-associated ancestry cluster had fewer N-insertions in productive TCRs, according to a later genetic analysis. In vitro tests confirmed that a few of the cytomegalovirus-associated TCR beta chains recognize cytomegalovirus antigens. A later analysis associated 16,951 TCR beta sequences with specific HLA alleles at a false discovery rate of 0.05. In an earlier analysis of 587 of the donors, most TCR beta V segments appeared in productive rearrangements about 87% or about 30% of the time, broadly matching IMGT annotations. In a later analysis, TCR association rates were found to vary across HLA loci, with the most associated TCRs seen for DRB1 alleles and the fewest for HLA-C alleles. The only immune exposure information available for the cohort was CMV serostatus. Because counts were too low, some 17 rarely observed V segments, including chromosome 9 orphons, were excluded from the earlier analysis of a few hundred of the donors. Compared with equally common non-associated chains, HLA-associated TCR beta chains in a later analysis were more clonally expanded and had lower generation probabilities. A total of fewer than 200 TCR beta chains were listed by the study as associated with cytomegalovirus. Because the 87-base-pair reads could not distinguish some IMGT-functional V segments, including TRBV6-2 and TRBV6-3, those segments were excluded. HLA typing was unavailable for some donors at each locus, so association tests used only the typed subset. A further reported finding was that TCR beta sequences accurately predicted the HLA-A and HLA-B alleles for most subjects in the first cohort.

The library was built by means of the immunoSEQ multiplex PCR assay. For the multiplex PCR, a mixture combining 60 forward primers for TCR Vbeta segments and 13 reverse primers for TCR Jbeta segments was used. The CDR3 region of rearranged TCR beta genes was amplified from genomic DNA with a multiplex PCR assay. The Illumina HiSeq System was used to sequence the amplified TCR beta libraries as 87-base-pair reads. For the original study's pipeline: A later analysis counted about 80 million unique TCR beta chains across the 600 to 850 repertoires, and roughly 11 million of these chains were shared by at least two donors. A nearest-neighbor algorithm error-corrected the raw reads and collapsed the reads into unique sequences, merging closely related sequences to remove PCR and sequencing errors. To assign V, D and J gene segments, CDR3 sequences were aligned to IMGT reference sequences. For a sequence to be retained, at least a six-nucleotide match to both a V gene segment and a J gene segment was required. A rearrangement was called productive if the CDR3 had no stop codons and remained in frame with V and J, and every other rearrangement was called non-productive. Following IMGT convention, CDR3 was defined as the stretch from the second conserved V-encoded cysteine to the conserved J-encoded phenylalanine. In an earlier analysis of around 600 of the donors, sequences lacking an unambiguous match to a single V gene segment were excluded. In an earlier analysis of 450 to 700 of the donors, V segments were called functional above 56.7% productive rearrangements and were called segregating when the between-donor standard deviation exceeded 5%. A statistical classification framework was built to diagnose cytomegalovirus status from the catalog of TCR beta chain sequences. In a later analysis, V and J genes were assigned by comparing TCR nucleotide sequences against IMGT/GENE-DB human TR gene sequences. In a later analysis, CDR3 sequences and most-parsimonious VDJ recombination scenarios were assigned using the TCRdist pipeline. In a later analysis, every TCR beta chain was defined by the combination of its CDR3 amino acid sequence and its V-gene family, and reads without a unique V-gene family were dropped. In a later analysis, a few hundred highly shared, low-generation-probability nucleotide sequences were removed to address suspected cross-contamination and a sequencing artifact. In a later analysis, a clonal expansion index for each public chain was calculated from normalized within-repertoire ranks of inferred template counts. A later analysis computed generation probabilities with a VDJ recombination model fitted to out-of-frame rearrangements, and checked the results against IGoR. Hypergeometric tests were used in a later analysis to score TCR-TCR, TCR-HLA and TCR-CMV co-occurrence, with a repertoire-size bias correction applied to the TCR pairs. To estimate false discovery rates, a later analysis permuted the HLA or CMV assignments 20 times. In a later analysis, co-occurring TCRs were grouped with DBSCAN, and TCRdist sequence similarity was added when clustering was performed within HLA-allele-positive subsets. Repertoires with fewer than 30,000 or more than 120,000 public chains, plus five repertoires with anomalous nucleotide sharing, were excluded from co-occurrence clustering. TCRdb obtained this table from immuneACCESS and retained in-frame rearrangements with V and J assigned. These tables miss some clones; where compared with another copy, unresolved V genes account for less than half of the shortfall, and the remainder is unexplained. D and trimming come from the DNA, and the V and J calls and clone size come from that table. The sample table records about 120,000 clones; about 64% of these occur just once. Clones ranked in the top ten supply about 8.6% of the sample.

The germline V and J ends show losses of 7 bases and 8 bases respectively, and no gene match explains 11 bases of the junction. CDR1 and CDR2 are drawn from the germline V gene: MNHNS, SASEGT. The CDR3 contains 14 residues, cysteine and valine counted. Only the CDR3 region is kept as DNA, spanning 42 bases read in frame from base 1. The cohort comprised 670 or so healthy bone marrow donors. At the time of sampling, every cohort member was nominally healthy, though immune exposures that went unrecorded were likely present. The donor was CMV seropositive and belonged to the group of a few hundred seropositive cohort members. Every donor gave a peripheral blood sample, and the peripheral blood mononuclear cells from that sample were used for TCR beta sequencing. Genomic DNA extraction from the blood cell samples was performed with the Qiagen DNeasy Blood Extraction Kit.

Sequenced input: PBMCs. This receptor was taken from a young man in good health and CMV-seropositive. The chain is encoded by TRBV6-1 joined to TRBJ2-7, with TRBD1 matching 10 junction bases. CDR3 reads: CASTPRTGGGKQYV. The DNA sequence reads TGTGCCAGCACTCCTAGGACAGGGGGGGGCAAGCAGTACGTC.